The clone carrying this T cell receptor (beta chain) has just a few counts. The V and J ends lost 0 bases and 3 bases respectively, with 11 bases between them. This CDR3 contains 16 residues. Germline CDR1 and CDR2: LGHDT and YNNKEL (reference sequence). The sample belongs to a study of human T cells and chemical hapten exposure. TCRdb reprocessed the RACE reads with MiXCR, giving one entry per CDR3 protein. The table records 180,000 or so distinct CDR3 sequences, almost 30% of them present only once. The time point denotes: pre-sensitization, week 0. The treatment here: therapeutic diphenylcyclopropenone sensitization with weekly scalp DPC.

The input for sequencing was whole blood, taken in connection with sensitization to the hapten diphenylcyclopropenone (DPC). This sequence originates from a woman in her 30s with alopecia areata. Some clones in this sample may be carry-over from other donors' samples. The chain is built from TRBV3-1 and TRBJ1-4; the D gene is possibly TRBD1 (5 bases). The CDR3 DNA reads TGTGCCAGCAGCCAAGATAGGCAGGGCTCTAATGAAAAACTGTTTTTT. Its protein product is CASSQDRQGSNEKLFF.